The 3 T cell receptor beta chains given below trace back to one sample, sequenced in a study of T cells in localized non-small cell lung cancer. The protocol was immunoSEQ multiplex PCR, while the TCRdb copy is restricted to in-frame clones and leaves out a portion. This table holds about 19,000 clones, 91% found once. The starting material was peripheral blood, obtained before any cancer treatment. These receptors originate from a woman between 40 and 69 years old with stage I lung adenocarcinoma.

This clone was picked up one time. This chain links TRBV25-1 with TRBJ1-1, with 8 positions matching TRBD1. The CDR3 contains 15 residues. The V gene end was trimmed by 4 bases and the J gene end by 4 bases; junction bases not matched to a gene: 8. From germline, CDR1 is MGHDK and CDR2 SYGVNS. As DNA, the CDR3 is TGTGCCAGCAGTGGGGAGACAGGGGCGGTCACTGAAGCTTTCTTT. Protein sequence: CASSGETGAVTEAFF.

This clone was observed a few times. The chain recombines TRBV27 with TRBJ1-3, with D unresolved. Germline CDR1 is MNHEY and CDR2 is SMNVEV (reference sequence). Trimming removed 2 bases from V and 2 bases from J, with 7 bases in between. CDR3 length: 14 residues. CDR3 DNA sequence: TGTGCCAGCAGTTTACAGGCAACTGGAAACACCATATATTTT. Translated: CASSLQATGNTIYF.

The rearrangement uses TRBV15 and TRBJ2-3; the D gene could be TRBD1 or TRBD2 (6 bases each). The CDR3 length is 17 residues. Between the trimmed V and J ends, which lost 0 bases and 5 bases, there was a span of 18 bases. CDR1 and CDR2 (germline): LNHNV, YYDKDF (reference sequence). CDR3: CATSRDMGGAGRDTQYF. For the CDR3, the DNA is TGTGCCACCAGCAGAGATATGGGGGGCGCGGGGAGAGATACGCAGTATTTT.